The clone carrying this T cell receptor beta chain occurred many times. TCRdb redid the calling of the 5' RACE reads with MiXCR, one entry per CDR3 protein. The data hold 250,000 to 300,000 distinct CDR3 sequences, with about 20% observed a single time. V shed 6 bases and J 4 bases; nucleotides not matched to a gene: 8. Germline V lookup: CDR1 MNHEY, CDR2 SVGEGT. CDR3 length: 14 amino acids. The data derive from a study of T-cell memory formation after mild COVID-19. The receptor comes from a man in his late teens or twenties who had mild COVID-19 (a few samples of this study predate the infection). Cell type and time point are not known. The chain uses TRBV6-2 or TRBV6-3 and TRBJ2-5, with 7 bases lining up with TRBD1. Sequenced material: PBMCs or a T cell subset sorted from them (not recorded which). CDR3 in DNA: TGTGCCAGCAGGAAACAGGGGCTCGGAGAGACCCAGTACTTC. Translating gives CASRKQGLGETQYF.